A selection of T cell receptor beta chains follows, all from one sample in a study of cytomegalovirus exposure and HLA in healthy donors. The method was immunoSEQ multiplex PCR; TCRdb's version includes in-frame clones alone and lacks a portion of them. The repertoire has nearly 300,000 clones, roughly 85% of them found once; the top ten carry 3.5% to 4%. Material for sequencing was PBMCs. These receptors all come from a man between 35 and 55 years old in good health and CMV-seropositive. Both conserved end residues are part of each CDR3. D genes are given only for firm matches. Not every row has a clone size; where given, it reads once, few, many or a size class.

V: TRBV9; J: TRBJ2-1; size: -; D: TRBD2; CDR3: CASSVLTGTRRNEQFF; DNA: TGTGCCAGCAGCGTGCTGACCGGGACTAGACGCAATGAGCAGTTCTTC
V: TRBV7-9; J: TRBJ2-5; size: few; D: -; CDR3: CASSPLGGSVGETQYF; DNA: TGTGCCAGCAGCCCGCTTGGGGGGTCGGTGGGAGAGACCCAGTACTTC
V: TRBV4-1; J: TRBJ1-2; size: -; D: -; CDR3: CASSQTGNYGYTF; DNA: TGCGCCAGCAGCCAAACAGGGAACTATGGCTACACCTTC
V: TRBV18; J: TRBJ2-7; size: -; D: -; CDR3: CASSPPRGASSYEQYF; DNA: TGTGCCAGCTCACCCCCCCGGGGGGCGAGCTCCTACGAGCAGTACTTC
V: TRBV7-8; J: TRBJ2-7; size: -; D: TRBD2; CDR3: CASSLATSGIFNEQYF; DNA: TGTGCCAGCAGCTTAGCGACTAGCGGGATTTTCAACGAGCAGTACTTC
V: TRBV19; J: TRBJ1-1; size: once; D: TRBD1; CDR3: CASSTPRTGLNTEAFF; DNA: TGTGCCAGTAGTACTCCCAGGACAGGGTTGAACACTGAAGCTTTCTTT
V: TRBV30; J: TRBJ1-2; size: -; D: -; CDR3: CAWSVGYGYTF; DNA: TGTGCCTGGAGTGTCGGGTATGGCTACACCTTC
V: TRBV28; J: TRBJ2-1; size: -; D: -; CDR3: CASSLPGSYNEQFF; DNA: TGTGCCAGCAGTTTACCAGGTTCCTACAATGAGCAGTTCTTC
V: TRBV7-2; J: TRBJ2-2; size: -; D: TRBD1; CDR3: CASSLRQGGTGELFF; DNA: TGTGCCAGCAGCCTCCGACAGGGGGGGACCGGGGAGCTGTTTTTT
V: TRBV7-6; J: TRBJ2-7; size: -; D: TRBD1; CDR3: CASSSYRGSFYEQYF; DNA: TGTGCCAGCAGCTCGTACAGGGGGTCCTTCTACGAGCAGTACTTC
V: TRBV7-2; J: TRBJ2-3; size: -; D: -; CDR3: CASSASTDTQYF; DNA: TGTGCCAGCAGCGCGTCTACAGATACGCAGTATTTT
V: TRBV6-6; J: TRBJ2-5; size: -; D: TRBD1; CDR3: CASRRPGQGRETQYF; DNA: TGTGCCAGCAGACGACCGGGACAGGGAAGGGAGACCCAGTACTTC
V: TRBV6-5; J: TRBJ2-2; size: -; D: TRBD2; CDR3: CASSYGLARTGELFF; DNA: TGTGCCAGCAGTTACGGACTAGCTAGGACCGGGGAGCTGTTTTTT
V: TRBV10-3; J: TRBJ1-5; size: -; D: -; CDR3: CAIFLGAGNQPQHF; DNA: TGTGCCATCTTTTTGGGGGCGGGCAATCAGCCCCAGCATTTT
V: TRBV10-2; J: TRBJ2-7; size: -; D: TRBD1; CDR3: CASVQGQGQFFYEQYF; DNA: TGCGCCAGCGTCCAGGGACAGGGGCAATTTTTCTACGAGCAGTACTTC
V: TRBV19; J: TRBJ2-1; size: -; D: -; CDR3: CASSLVRYNEQFF; DNA: TGTGCCAGTAGTCTCGTCCGCTACAATGAGCAGTTCTTC
V: TRBV4-3; J: TRBJ2-7; size: -; D: TRBD2; CDR3: CASSPSVMGTSGYEQYF; DNA: TGCGCCAGCAGCCCGTCGGTGATGGGGACTAGCGGTTACGAGCAGTACTTC
V: TRBV7-3; J: TRBJ1-1; size: -; D: TRBD1; CDR3: CASSIARGRNTEAFF; DNA: TGTGCCAGCAGCATTGCCAGGGGGCGAAACACTGAAGCTTTCTTT
V: TRBV18; J: TRBJ1-2; size: once; D: -; CDR3: CASSPKGHAARTKYGYTF; DNA: TGTGCCAGCTCACCTAAAGGCCATGCGGCCCGAACGAAGTATGGCTACACCTTC
V: TRBV27; J: TRBJ2-3; size: -; D: TRBD2; CDR3: CASSPGLANTDTQYF; DNA: TGTGCCAGCAGTCCCGGACTAGCGAACACAGATACGCAGTATTTT
V: TRBV4-3; J: TRBJ2-2; size: -; D: TRBD2; CDR3: CASSAGTSGRAGELFF; DNA: TGCGCCAGCAGCGCCGGGACTAGCGGGAGGGCCGGGGAGCTGTTTTTT
V: TRBV6-4; J: TRBJ2-1; size: -; D: TRBD2; CDR3: CASSVAGEYNEQFF; DNA: TGTGCCAGCAGTGTAGCGGGAGAGTACAATGAGCAGTTCTTC
V: TRBV18; J: TRBJ2-7; size: -; D: -; CDR3: CASSRGHSAHEQYF; DNA: TGTGCCAGCTCACGGGGACACAGCGCCCACGAGCAGTACTTC
V: TRBV6-6; J: TRBJ2-5; size: -; D: TRBD1; CDR3: CASSTPGQVFQETQYF; DNA: TGTGCCAGCAGTACGCCGGGACAGGTCTTCCAAGAGACCCAGTACTTC
V: TRBV9; J: TRBJ2-1; size: -; D: TRBD2; CDR3: CASSRGLLAYNEQFF; DNA: TGTGCCAGCAGCAGGGGACTATTAGCCTACAATGAGCAGTTCTTC
V: TRBV6-9; J: TRBJ1-2; size: -; D: TRBD1; CDR3: CASDGDPPDRGYGYTF; DNA: TGTGCCAGCGACGGAGACCCCCCCGACAGGGGTTATGGCTACACCTTC
V: TRBV21-1; J: TRBJ2-7; size: -; D: -; CDR3: CASSPNIRTSDDEQYF; DNA: TGTGCCAGCAGCCCAAATATCCGGACTAGCGATGACGAGCAGTACTTC
V: TRBV5-1; J: TRBJ1-5; size: -; D: -; CDR3: CASSLGANQPQHF; DNA: TGCGCCAGCAGCTTGGGGGCTAATCAGCCCCAGCATTTT
V: TRBV6-5; J: TRBJ1-1; size: -; D: -; CDR3: CASSLTGYTEAFF; DNA: TGTGCCAGCAGTCTTACAGGGTACACTGAAGCTTTCTTT
V: TRBV5-1; J: TRBJ1-4; size: -; D: -; CDR3: CASSLEDGTDGEKLFF; DNA: TGCGCCAGCAGCTTGGAAGACGGGACTGATGGTGAAAAACTGTTTTTT
V: TRBV18; J: TRBJ2-5; size: -; D: -; CDR3: CASSPGGSETQYF; DNA: TGTGCCAGCTCACCGGGGGGTTCAGAGACCCAGTACTTC